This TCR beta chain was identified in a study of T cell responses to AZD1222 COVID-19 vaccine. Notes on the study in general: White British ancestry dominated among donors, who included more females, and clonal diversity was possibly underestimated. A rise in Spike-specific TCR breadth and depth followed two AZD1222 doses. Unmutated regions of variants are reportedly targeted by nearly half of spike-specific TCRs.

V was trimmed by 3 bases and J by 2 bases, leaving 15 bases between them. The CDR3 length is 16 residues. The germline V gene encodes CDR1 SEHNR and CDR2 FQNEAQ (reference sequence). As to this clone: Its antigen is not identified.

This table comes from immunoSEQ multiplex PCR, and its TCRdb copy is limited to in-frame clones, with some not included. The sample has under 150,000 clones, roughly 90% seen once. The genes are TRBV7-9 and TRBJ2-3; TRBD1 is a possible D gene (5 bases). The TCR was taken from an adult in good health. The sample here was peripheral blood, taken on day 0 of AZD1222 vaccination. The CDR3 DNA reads TGTGCCAGCAGCTTCAGCAGCCCAGGGAACACAGATACGCAGTATTTT. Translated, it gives CASSFSSPGNTDTQYF.